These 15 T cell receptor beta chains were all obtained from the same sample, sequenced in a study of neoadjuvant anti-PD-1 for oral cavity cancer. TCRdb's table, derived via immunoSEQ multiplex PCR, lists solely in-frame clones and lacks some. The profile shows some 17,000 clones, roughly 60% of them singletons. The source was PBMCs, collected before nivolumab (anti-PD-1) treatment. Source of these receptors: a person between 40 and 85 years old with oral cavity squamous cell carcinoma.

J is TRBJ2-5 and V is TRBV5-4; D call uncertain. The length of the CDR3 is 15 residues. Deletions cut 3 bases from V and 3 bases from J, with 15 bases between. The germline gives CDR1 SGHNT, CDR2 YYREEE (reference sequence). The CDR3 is CASSSWSFEEETQYF. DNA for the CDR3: TGTGCCAGCAGCTCCTGGTCCTTTGAGGAAGAGACCCAGTACTTC.

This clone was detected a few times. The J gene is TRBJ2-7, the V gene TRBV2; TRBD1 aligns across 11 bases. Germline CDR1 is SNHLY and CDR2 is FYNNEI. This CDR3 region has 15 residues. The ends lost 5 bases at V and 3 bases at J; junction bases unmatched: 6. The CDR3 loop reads CASSLGQGAIYEQYF. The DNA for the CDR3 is TGTGCCAGCAGTTTAGGACAGGGGGCGATCTACGAGCAGTACTTC. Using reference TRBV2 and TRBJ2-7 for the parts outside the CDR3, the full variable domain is EPEVTQTPSHQVTQMGQEVILRCVPISNHLYFYWYRQILGQKVEFLVSFYNNEISEKSEIFDDQFSVERPDGSNFTLKIRSTKLEDSAMYFCASSLGQGAIYEQYFGPGTRLTVT.

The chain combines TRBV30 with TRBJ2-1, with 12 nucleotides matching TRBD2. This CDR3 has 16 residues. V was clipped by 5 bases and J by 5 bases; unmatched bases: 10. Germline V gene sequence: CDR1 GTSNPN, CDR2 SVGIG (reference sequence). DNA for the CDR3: TGTGCCTGGGCCGGACTAGCGGGATGGCCGGACAATGAGCAGTTCTTC. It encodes CAWAGLAGWPDNEQFF.

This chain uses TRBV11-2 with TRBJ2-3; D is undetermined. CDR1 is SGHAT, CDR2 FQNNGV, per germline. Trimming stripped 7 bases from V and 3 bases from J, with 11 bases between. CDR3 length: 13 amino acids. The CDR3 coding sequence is TGTGCCAGCACCCCCCACGTTACAGATACGCAGTATTTT. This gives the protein CASTPHVTDTQYF.

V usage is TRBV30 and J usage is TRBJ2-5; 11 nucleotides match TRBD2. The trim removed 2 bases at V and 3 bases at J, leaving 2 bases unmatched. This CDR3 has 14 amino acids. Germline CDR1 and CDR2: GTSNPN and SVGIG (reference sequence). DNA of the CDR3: TGTGCCTGGAGTTCACTAGCGGGAGAAGAGACCCAGTACTTC. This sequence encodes CAWSSLAGEETQYF.

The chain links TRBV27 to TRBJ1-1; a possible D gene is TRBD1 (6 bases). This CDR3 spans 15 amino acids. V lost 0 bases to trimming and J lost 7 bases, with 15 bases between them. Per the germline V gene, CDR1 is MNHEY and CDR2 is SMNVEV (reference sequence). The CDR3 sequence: CASSLSSGAWDEAFF. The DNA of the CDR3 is TGTGCCAGCAGTTTATCTTCAGGGGCGTGGGATGAAGCTTTCTTT.

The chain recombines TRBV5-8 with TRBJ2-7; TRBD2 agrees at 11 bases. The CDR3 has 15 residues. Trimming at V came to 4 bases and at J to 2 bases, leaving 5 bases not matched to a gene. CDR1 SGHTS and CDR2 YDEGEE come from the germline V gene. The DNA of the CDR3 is TGTGCCAGCAGCCAACTAGCGGGAGTCACCTACGAGCAGTACTTC. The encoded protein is CASSQLAGVTYEQYF.

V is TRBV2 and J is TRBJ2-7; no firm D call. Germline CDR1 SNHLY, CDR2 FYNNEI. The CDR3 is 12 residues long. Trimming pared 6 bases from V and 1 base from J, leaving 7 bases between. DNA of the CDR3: TGTGCCAGCAGGCAGGAGTCCTACGAGCAGTACTTC. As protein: CASRQESYEQYF.

The CDR3 DNA follows: TGTGCCAGCAGTTTAAGGAACGCAGGCGCCCACCCGGGCGAGCAGTACTTC. It codes for CASSLRNAGAHPGEQYF. The genes are TRBV28 and TRBJ2-7; D gene ambiguous. V was shortened by 2 bases and J by 6 bases, with 23 bases between the two germline ends. The CDR3 length is 17 residues. Germline loops: CDR1 MDHEN, CDR2 SYDVKM.

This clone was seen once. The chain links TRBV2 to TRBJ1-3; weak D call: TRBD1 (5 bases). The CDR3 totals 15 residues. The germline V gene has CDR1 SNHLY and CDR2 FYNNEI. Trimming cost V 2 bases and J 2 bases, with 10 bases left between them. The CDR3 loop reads CASSEYRSPGNTIYF. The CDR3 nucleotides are TGTGCCAGCAGTGAATACAGGTCCCCTGGAAACACCATATATTTT.

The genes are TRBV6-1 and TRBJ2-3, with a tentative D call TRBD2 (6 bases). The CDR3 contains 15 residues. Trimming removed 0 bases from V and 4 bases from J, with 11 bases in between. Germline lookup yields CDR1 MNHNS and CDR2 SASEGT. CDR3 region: CASSEAGGVPDTQYF. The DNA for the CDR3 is TGTGCCAGCAGTGAAGCGGGAGGAGTCCCAGATACGCAGTATTTT.

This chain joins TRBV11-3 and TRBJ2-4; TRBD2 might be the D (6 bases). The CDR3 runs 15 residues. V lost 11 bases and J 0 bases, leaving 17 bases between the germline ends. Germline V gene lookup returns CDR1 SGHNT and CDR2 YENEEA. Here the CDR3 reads CAVRSGEQAKNIQYF. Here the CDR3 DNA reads TGTGCCGTTCGGTCGGGGGAGCAAGCCAAAAACATTCAGTACTTC.

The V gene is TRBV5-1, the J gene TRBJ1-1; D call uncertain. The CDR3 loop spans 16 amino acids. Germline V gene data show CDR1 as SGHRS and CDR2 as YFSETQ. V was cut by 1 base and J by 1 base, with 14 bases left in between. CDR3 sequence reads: CASSLTATSGNTEAFF. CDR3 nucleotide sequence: TGCGCCAGCAGCTTGACGGCAACCAGTGGGAACACTGAAGCTTTCTTT.

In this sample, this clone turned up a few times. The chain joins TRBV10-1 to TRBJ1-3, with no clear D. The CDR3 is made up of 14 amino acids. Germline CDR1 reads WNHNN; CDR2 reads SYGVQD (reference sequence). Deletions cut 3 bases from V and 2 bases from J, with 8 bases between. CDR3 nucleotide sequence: TGCGCCAGCAGTGAATCCGGGACTGGAAACACCATATATTTT. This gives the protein CASSESGTGNTIYF.

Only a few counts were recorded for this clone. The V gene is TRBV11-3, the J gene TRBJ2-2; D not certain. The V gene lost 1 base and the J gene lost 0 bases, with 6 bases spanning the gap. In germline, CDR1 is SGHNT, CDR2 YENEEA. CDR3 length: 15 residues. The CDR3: CASSLAAANTGELFF. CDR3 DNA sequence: TGTGCCAGCAGCTTAGCTGCAGCGAACACCGGGGAGCTGTTTTTT.